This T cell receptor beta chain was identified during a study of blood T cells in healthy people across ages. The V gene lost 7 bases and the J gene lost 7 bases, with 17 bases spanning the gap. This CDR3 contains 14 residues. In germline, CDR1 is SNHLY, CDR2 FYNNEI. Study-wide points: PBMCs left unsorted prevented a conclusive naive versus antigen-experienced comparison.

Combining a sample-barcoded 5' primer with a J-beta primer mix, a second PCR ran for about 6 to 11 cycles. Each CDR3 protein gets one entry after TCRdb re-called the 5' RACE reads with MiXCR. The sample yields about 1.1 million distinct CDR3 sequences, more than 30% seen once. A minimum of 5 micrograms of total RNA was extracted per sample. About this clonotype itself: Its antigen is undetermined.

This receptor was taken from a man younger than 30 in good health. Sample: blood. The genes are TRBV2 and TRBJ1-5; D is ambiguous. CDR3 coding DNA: TGTGCCAGCATTAAGGGCAGGAATGCCCAGCCCCAGCATTTT. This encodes CASIKGRNAQPQHF.